This entry features one T cell receptor (beta chain) sequence. This entry comes from a study of patients and donors after allogeneic stem cell transplantation. V lost 10 bases, J lost 10 bases, and 17 bases lay in between. Germline values: CDR1 MNHNY, CDR2 SVGAGI (reference sequence). The CDR3 extends over 13 amino acids. TCRdb passed the RT-PCR reads through MiXCR, listing each CDR3 protein once. The table includes about a million distinct CDR3 sequences, roughly 18% detected once. The sample taken for sequencing was blood, either unsorted or a sorted T cell fraction (not recorded which). This TCR was sampled from a human donor who was either an allogeneic HSCT recipient or a stem cell or donor lymphocyte infusion donor (not recorded which). It is not recorded whose cells these are; they may come from a transplant donor. V usage is TRBV6-6 and J usage is TRBJ1-6, with a possible D match to TRBD1 (6 bases). Here the CDR3 DNA reads TGTGCCATAAACAGGGCTCGAGGATCACCCCTCCACTTT. It translates to CAINRARGSPLHF.